The present entry profiles one T cell receptor (beta chain) with its context. Sequencing used immunoSEQ multiplex PCR; TCRdb keeps in-frame clones, though not all of them. The sample contains 70,000 or so clones, 84% of which appear only once. The entry originates in a study of control samples from healthy donors and cancer patients. CDR1 is LNHDA, CDR2 SQIVND, per germline (reference sequence). Trimming removed 3 bases at V and 3 bases at J, with 12 bases between. The CDR3 extends over 15 amino acids. The sample comprised blood. V usage is TRBV19 and J usage is TRBJ1-5; D is possibly TRBD1 (6 bases). The source of this sequence is a man aged 45-60 years in good health. Here the CDR3 DNA reads TGTGCCAGTAGTATGGGGGCAGGGTACAATCAGCCCCAGCATTTT. Residues: CASSMGAGYNQPQHF.